This is a list of T cell receptor beta chains from one sample in a study of radiation and T cells in renal cell carcinoma. Clones were sequenced by immunoSEQ multiplex PCR, and TCRdb holds only the in-frame ones, with some missing. Of approximately 150,000 clones in the sample, approximately 86% were seen once. The sequences come from blood, collected from a patient whose treatment included radiotherapy and nephrectomy. These receptors were obtained from a woman between 50 and 59 years old with renal cell carcinoma. Both conserved end residues are part of each CDR3. A D gene is named only where the DNA matches it firmly. Clone size, where shown, is once, few, many, or a class for clones that have expanded.

>TRBJ2-5|15|TRBD1|NA|TRBV5-1
CASSSSGQGTETQYF
TGCGCCAGCAGCTCTTCCGGACAGGGTACCGAGACCCAGTACTTC
>TRBJ2-7|14|NA|NA|TRBV19
CASSNRDGSYEQYF
TGTGCCAGTAGTAACCGGGACGGGTCCTACGAGCAGTACTTC
>TRBJ1-1|12|NA|NA|TRBV6-4
CASSDSMGEAFF
TGTGCCAGCAGTGACTCGATGGGGGAGGCTTTCTTT
>TRBJ2-5|15|TRBD2|NA|TRBV5-1
CASSLEGGSRETQYF
TGCGCCAGCAGCTTGGAGGGAGGGTCACGAGAGACCCAGTACTTC
>TRBJ1-3|15|NA|NA|TRBV6-1
CASSRTAFSGNTIYF
TGTGCCAGCAGTAGGACAGCGTTCTCTGGAAACACCATATATTTT
>TRBJ2-7|14|NA|NA|TRBV7-2
CASSSTGGGYEQYF
TGTGCCAGCAGCTCCACAGGAGGCGGTTACGAGCAGTACTTC
>TRBJ2-5|13|NA|NA|TRBV6-5
CASSYGSQETQYF
TGTGCCAGCAGTTATGGCAGCCAAGAGACCCAGTACTTC
>TRBJ2-3|14|NA|NA|TRBV6-6
CASSSRIPTDTQYF
TGTGCCAGCAGTTCCCGGATCCCCACAGATACGCAGTATTTT
>TRBJ2-6|18|NA|NA|TRBV6-1
CASSESVLRSSGANVLTF
TGTGCCAGCAGTGAATCAGTTCTAAGGAGCTCTGGGGCCAACGTCCTGACTTTC
>TRBJ1-2|14|TRBD1|NA|TRBV5-4
CASSRGTETYGYTF
TGTGCCAGCAGCCGCGGGACAGAAACTTATGGCTACACCTTC
>TRBJ2-5|13|NA|few|TRBV10-2
CASRADTEETQYF
TGCGCCAGCAGAGCGGACACTGAAGAGACCCAGTACTTC
>TRBJ1-5|14|NA|NA|TRBV7-9
CASSLVGGNQPQHF
TGTGCCAGCAGCTTAGTTGGGGGAAATCAGCCCCAGCATTTT
>TRBJ2-3|14|NA|NA|TRBV10-3
CAIRQGSSTDTQYF
TGTGCCATCAGGCAGGGTTCTAGCACAGATACGCAGTATTTT
>TRBJ2-1|15|NA|NA|TRBV7-3
CASSRSQATYNEQFF
TGTGCCAGCAGCCGTAGCCAAGCTACCTACAATGAGCAGTTCTTC
>TRBJ2-7|13|NA|NA|TRBV19
CASSAQLSYEQYF
TGTGCCAGTAGTGCACAGCTTTCCTACGAGCAGTACTTC
>TRBJ2-1|15|TRBD1|NA|TRBV10-3
CAIRLGTGGYNEQFF
TGTGCCATCCGGCTTGGGACAGGGGGGTACAATGAGCAGTTCTTC
>TRBJ2-5|14|TRBD2|NA|TRBV10-1
CASRQPGGQETQYF
TGCGCCAGCAGGCAACCGGGGGGGCAAGAGACCCAGTACTTC
>TRBJ2-1|15|TRBD1|NA|TRBV19
CASGPGTGVYNEQFF
TGTGCCAGTGGGCCCGGGACAGGGGTCTACAATGAGCAGTTCTTC
>TRBJ2-1|11|NA|NA|TRBV7-2
CASSLANEQFF
TGTGCCAGCAGCTTAGCCAATGAGCAGTTCTTC
>TRBJ2-2|16|NA|NA|TRBV7-2
CASSPGGTRSTGELFF
TGTGCCAGCAGCCCAGGAGGTACCCGTTCGACCGGGGAGCTGTTTTTT
>TRBJ2-3|14|NA|NA|TRBV28
CATSSGQGRDTQYF
TGTGCCACCTCCTCCGGTCAGGGGAGAGATACGCAGTATTTT
>TRBJ1-1|16|NA|NA|TRBV15
CATSRDRQSLNTEAFF
TGTGCCACCAGCAGAGATAGGCAGAGTCTGAACACTGAAGCTTTCTTT
>TRBJ1-1|14|NA|NA|TRBV10-3
CAISATSSGTEAFF
TGTGCCATCAGTGCCACATCTTCGGGCACTGAAGCTTTCTTT
>TRBJ1-4|14|NA|NA|TRBV5-1
CASSTGPDEEKLFF
TGCGCCAGCAGCACTGGGCCGGACGAGGAAAAACTGTTTTTT
>TRBJ1-2|14|NA|few|TRBV7-9
CASSLAVPNYGYTF
TGTGCCAGCAGCTTAGCGGTTCCTAACTATGGCTACACCTTC
>TRBJ1-1|15|NA|few|TRBV9
CASSVGGTHHTEAFF
TGTGCCAGCAGCGTAGGGGGGACACACCACACTGAAGCTTTCTTT
>TRBJ2-2|16|TRBD1|NA|TRBV11-1
CASSDPRQGIPRELFF
TGTGCCAGCAGCGACCCCCGACAGGGTATTCCCAGGGAGCTGTTTTTT
>TRBJ2-7|13|NA|once|TRBV5-6
CASSLKLVDEQYF
TGTGCCAGCAGCTTGAAACTAGTTGACGAGCAGTACTTC
>TRBJ1-2|15|NA|NA|TRBV28
CASSLSSWSNYGYTF
TGTGCCAGCAGTTTATCCTCCTGGAGTAACTATGGCTACACCTTC
>TRBJ1-4|15|NA|NA|TRBV6-6
CASSPLGATNEKLFF
TGTGCCAGCAGTCCGCTGGGGGCAACTAATGAAAAACTGTTTTTT
>TRBJ1-1|13|TRBD1|NA|TRBV19
CATRGDRGTEAFF
TGTGCCACCAGAGGGGACAGGGGGACTGAAGCTTTCTTT
>TRBJ1-6|13|NA|few|TRBV7-8
CASSLDSGSPLHF
TGTGCCAGCAGCTTAGATTCAGGATCACCCCTCCACTTT
>TRBJ1-1|13|NA|NA|TRBV6-6
CASSYGPNTEAFF
TGTGCCAGCAGTTACGGACCGAACACTGAAGCTTTCTTT
>TRBJ1-2|13|NA|NA|TRBV2
CASSLTGIYGYTF
TGTGCCAGCAGCCTTACAGGGATCTATGGCTACACCTTC
>TRBJ2-1|13|NA|NA|TRBV7-3
CASSLTGAGEQFF
TGTGCCAGCAGCTTGACTGGGGCGGGTGAGCAGTTCTTC
>TRBJ2-7|15|NA|NA|TRBV15
CATSRAGSLSYEQYF
TGTGCCACCAGCAGAGCCGGGAGCCTCTCCTACGAGCAGTACTTC
>TRBJ2-1|11|NA|few|TRBV28
CASSFLNEQFF
TGTGCCAGCAGTTTCCTGAATGAGCAGTTCTTC
>TRBJ1-1|14|NA|NA|TRBV21-1
CASPIWGEGTEAFF
NA
>TRBJ1-4|15|NA|few|TRBV28
CASSDPGSEYEKLFF
TGTGCCAGCAGTGACCCAGGGTCCGAGTATGAAAAACTGTTTTTT
>TRBJ1-1|13|NA|NA|TRBV7-2
CASSLQGNTEAFF
TGTGCCAGCAGCTTACAGGGGAACACTGAAGCTTTCTTT
>TRBJ2-5|15|TRBD1|NA|TRBV5-1
CASSVGQGALETQYF
TGCGCCAGCAGCGTGGGACAGGGGGCTCTTGAGACCCAGTACTTC
>TRBJ2-7|14|TRBD1|NA|TRBV28
CASSLFQGAAVQYF
TGTGCCAGCAGTTTATTCCAGGGGGCGGCAGTGCAGTACTTC
>TRBJ2-2|14|NA|NA|TRBV19
CASSPGRNTGELFF
TGTGCCAGTAGTCCAGGACGGAACACCGGGGAGCTGTTTTTT
>TRBJ1-1|12|NA|few|TRBV7-9
CASSLVNTEAFF
TGTGCCAGCAGCTTAGTGAACACTGAAGCTTTCTTT
>TRBJ2-2|14|NA|NA|TRBV19
CASYSWQGNGELFF
TGTGCCAGTTATTCGTGGCAGGGGAACGGGGAGCTGTTTTTT
>TRBJ1-3|19|NA|NA|TRBV9
CASRAPGLPPKSWGNTIYF
TGTGCCAGCAGGGCCCCGGGACTCCCCCCCAAATCTTGGGGAAACACCATATATTTT
>TRBJ2-7|13|TRBD1|NA|TRBV10-3
CAIKRDSSYEQYF
TGTGCCATCAAAAGGGACAGCAGCTACGAGCAGTACTTC
>TRBJ2-1|14|NA|NA|TRBV9
CASSVGIWGDDLIF
TGTGCCAGCAGCGTAGGAATTTGGGGGGACGACCTGATCTTC
>TRBJ2-5|15|TRBD2|NA|TRBV7-8
CASSSRRLAGDLQYF
TGTGCCAGCAGCTCAAGGCGACTAGCGGGGGACCTCCAGTACTTC
>TRBJ2-3|13|TRBD1|NA|TRBV9
CASSVDRAYTQYF
TGTGCCAGCAGCGTCGACAGGGCGTATACGCAGTATTTT
>TRBJ2-1|16|NA|NA|TRBV5-4
CASSAGPEIRYNEQFF
TGTGCCAGCAGCGCTGGACCGGAGATCCGGTACAATGAGCAGTTCTTC
>TRBJ2-5|15|NA|NA|TRBV28
CASTSLDLALETQYF
TGTGCCAGCACCTCCCTGGACTTGGCTCTGGAGACCCAGTACTTC
>TRBJ1-5|15|NA|few|TRBV19
CASSSNGGSNQPQHF
TGTGCCAGTAGTAGCAATGGTGGGAGCAATCAGCCCCAGCATTTT
>TRBJ2-2|14|NA|NA|TRBV7-2
CASSLVLDSGELFF
TGTGCCAGCAGCTTAGTCTTAGACAGCGGGGAGCTGTTTTTT
>TRBJ1-5|13|NA|NA|TRBV5-4
CASSQGVAQPQHF
TGCGCCAGCAGCCAAGGGGTAGCTCAGCCCCAGCATTTT